A single T cell receptor (beta chain) is shown here with its context. The lymph nodes were axillary draining lymph nodes from breast cancer patients. TCRdb passed the multiplex PCR reads through MiXCR, listing each CDR3 protein once. The table records 90,000 to 120,000 distinct CDR3 sequences, around 21% of them present only once. This CDR3 contains 16 residues. The germline V and J ends were trimmed by 1 base and 0 bases, with 9 bases remaining between them. Germline V gene data show CDR1 as MGHRA and CDR2 as YSYEKL. The data belong to a study of breast tumors, draining lymph nodes, adjacent tissues.

The clonotype was recovered from a female donor with breast cancer. Some clones in this sample may be carry-over from other donors' samples. Sequenced sample: axillary lymph node tissue. The chain couples TRBV4-1 to TRBJ2-2; unclear D gene. CDR3 in amino acids: CASSQGWRSNTGELFF. The CDR3 region has the DNA TGCGCCAGCAGCCAAGGTTGGCGGTCGAACACCGGGGAGCTGTTTTTT.